The 3 T cell receptor beta chains given below trace back to one sample, sequenced in a study of T-cell memory formation after mild COVID-19 (dated by TCRdb to about 2021). The method behind the library was 5' RACE. Sequencing relied on an Illumina NovaSeq 6000. The raw public reads went through TCRdb reprocessing: fastp at Q25, MiXCR clone calling, in-frame beta chains kept. Rows with a matching CDR3 protein are joined into one entry that keeps the most common DNA and genes. Within this sample are around 340,000 distinct CDR3 sequences, with about 13% of them counted one time only. The ten largest clones capture approximately 22% of the sample. The specimen was PBMCs or a T cell subset sorted from them (not recorded which). All receptors derive from a man aged 18 to 29 who had mild COVID-19 (a few samples of this study predate the infection). The sample titles of this study are shuffled in the database, so cell type and time point are left out; the donor was told from shared clones.

V usage is TRBV4-3 and J usage is TRBJ1-3; 8 positions match TRBD1. Germline V gene sequence: CDR1 LGHNA, CDR2 YSLEER. This CDR3 region has 14 residues. The V segment lost 4 bases and the J segment 4 bases; nucleotides outside the gene matches: 3. CDR3 amino acids: CASSRTGIGNTIYF. For the CDR3, the DNA is TGCGCCAGCAGCCGGACAGGGATCGGAAACACCATATATTTT.

This clonotype was seen only a few times. The V and J genes are TRBV29-1 and TRBJ1-5, with 7 bases that match TRBD1. CDR1 and CDR2 (germline): SQVTM, ANQGSEA. Unmatched junction bases numbered 8, after V lost 4 bases and J lost 8 bases. The CDR3 has 13 residues. CDR3 region: CSVGQGEGKPQHF. CDR3 DNA: TGCAGCGTTGGGCAGGGGGAAGGAAAGCCCCAGCATTTT.

This clonotype was recorded a few times. The chain carries TRBV12-3 or TRBV12-4 and TRBJ2-3; TRBD2 matches at 7 bases. After removal of 4 bases from V and 3 bases from J, the junction contained 13 bases not matched to a gene. The CDR3 runs to 17 residues. Here the CDR3 reads CASSSPLGTTQTDTQYF. CDR3 nucleotides: TGTGCCAGCAGTTCCCCCCTCGGGACTACTCAAACAGATACGCAGTATTTT.